The TCR beta chain described here comes from a study of blood T cell repertoires in COVID-19. The wider study: Some COVID-19 samples were acute and others convalescent; all came from the United States, Italy and Spain.

This clone has a single count. Authors' processing steps: For nucleated cells, counts were estimated from reference gene primer amplification. The protocol was immunoSEQ multiplex PCR, while the TCRdb copy is restricted to in-frame clones and leaves out a portion. V and J calls plus clone size are reproduced from that table; the DNA served to infer D and trimming. The sample lists tens of thousands of clones, roughly 87% occurring once. CDR1 is LNHDA and CDR2 is SQIVND in the germline V gene (reference sequence). V dropped 7 bases and J dropped 3 bases, with 16 bases sitting between them. This CDR3 contains 15 residues.

This receptor was obtained from a man aged 55 to 70 with acute or convalescent COVID-19. The chain links TRBV19 to TRBJ2-1, with D possibly TRBD1 on 6 matching bases. The specimen sequenced was peripheral blood. The CDR3 sequence: CASTPPGTIYNEQFF. CDR3 coding DNA: TGTGCCAGTACCCCCCCCGGGACAATCTACAATGAGCAGTTCTTC.